The next 21 T cell receptor beta chains were all read from a single sample in a study of PD-1 blockade in classical Hodgkin lymphoma. Exposure to brentuximab vedotin varied, and each patient had relapsed following autologous stem cell transplantation. Assay: immunoSEQ multiplex PCR; the TCRdb copy retains only in-frame clones and omits some. The sample consists of roughly 150,000 clones, approximately 81% of them appearing once. Material: peripheral blood mononuclear cells (PBMCs), obtained before the second cycle of nivolumab. Receptors originate from a human donor with classical Hodgkin lymphoma.

V usage is TRBV5-5 and J usage is TRBJ2-2, with 7 bases matching TRBD2. With V trimmed by 1 base and J by 4 bases, 1 base remained unmatched. The length of the CDR3 is 14 residues. Germline values: CDR1 SGHKS, CDR2 YYEKEE (reference sequence). CDR3 DNA: TGTGCCAGCAGCTTGCCGGGGGGCACCGGGGAGCTGTTTTTT. It is translated as CASSLPGGTGELFF.

The chain has TRBV5-6 and TRBJ2-5; D might be TRBD2 (7 bases). The CDR3 totals 14 residues. Germline values: CDR1 SGHDT, CDR2 YYEEEE. V was pared by 0 bases and J by 5 bases, with 11 bases between. CDR3 loop: CASSLGGGAETQYF. The CDR3 DNA reads as TGTGCCAGCAGCTTGGGGGGGGGCGCCGAGACCCAGTACTTC.

The genes are TRBV29-1 and TRBJ2-3; D is undetermined. With 6 bases removed from V and 7 bases from J, the gap between germline ends came to 5 bases. The length of the CDR3 is 9 residues. CDR1 and CDR2 (germline): SQVTM, ANQGSEA. In DNA, the CDR3 is TGCAGCGTAGCACATACGCAGTATTTT. Amino acids: CSVAHTQYF.

The sample holds one count of this clone. V is TRBV5-1 and J is TRBJ2-3, with D hard to call. CDR1 is SGHRS and CDR2 is YFSETQ in the germline V gene. V was trimmed by 1 base and J by 0 bases, leaving 12 bases between them. The CDR3 is 16 residues long. The CDR3 region is CASSLYWRESTDTQYF. Here the CDR3 DNA reads TGCGCCAGCAGCTTGTACTGGCGAGAAAGCACAGATACGCAGTATTTT.

The CDR3 spells CASRPLDLFQETQYF. The CDR3 DNA follows: TGTGCCAGCAGACCCCTCGACCTATTCCAAGAGACCCAGTACTTC. The rearrangement joins TRBV7-9 to TRBJ2-5; D call uncertain. The V and J ends lost 6 bases and 1 base respectively, with 15 bases between them. Germline loops: CDR1 SEHNR, CDR2 FQNEAQ (reference sequence). The CDR3 is 15 residues long.

The CDR3 loop is CASSRRVAKNIQYF. CDR3 DNA: TGTGCCAGCAGCCGTAGGGTTGCCAAAAACATTCAGTACTTC. This chain connects TRBV28 to TRBJ2-4; unclear D gene. The V gene's germline CDR1 is MDHEN and CDR2 SYDVKM. Trimming pared 6 bases from V and 1 base from J, leaving 10 bases between. CDR3 length: 14 amino acids.

Concerning this clone: Its ends do not fully match the called genes, so a read error is possible. The rearrangement joins TRBV28 to TRBJ1-1; D is unclear. CDR1 is MDHEN, CDR2 SYDVKM, per germline. The CDR3 is 14 residues long. CDR3 in amino acids: CANSLSGVNTEAFF. In nucleotides, the CDR3 is TGTGCCAACAGTTTATCTGGGGTGAACACTGAAGCTTTCTTT.

The chain links TRBV27 to TRBJ2-7, with unresolved D. V was cut by 2 bases and J by 1 base, with 6 bases left in between. The CDR3 length is 13 residues. CDR1 is MNHEY, CDR2 SMNVEV, per germline (reference sequence). CDR3 sequence reads: CASSLGRSYEQYF. The CDR3 DNA follows: TGTGCCAGCAGTTTAGGAAGATCCTACGAGCAGTACTTC.

The V gene is TRBV2, the J gene TRBJ1-2, with D maybe TRBD1 (5 bases). V lost 0 bases and J 8 bases, leaving 10 bases between the germline ends. Per the germline V gene, CDR1 is SNHLY and CDR2 is FYNNEI. The CDR3 is made up of 13 amino acids. As DNA, the CDR3 is TGTGCCAGCAGTGAAGCGACAGTCGGGGGCTACACCTTC. Amino acid sequence: CASSEATVGGYTF.

The CDR3 nucleotides are TGTGCCAGCAGCGTAGACGGGCTAGCGGGGGGGCCGGGAGAGACCCAGTACTTC. Translated, it gives CASSVDGLAGGPGETQYF. The chain employs TRBV9 and TRBJ2-5; TRBD2 aligns across 12 bases. Germline V gene sequence: CDR1 SGDLS, CDR2 YYNGEE. V lost 0 bases, J lost 4 bases, and 10 bases stayed unmatched. This CDR3 spans 18 amino acids. Looking up the rest from reference TRBV9 and TRBJ2-5 gives the full variable domain: DSGVTQTPKHLITATGQRVTLRCSPRSGDLSVYWYQQSLDQGLQFLIQYYNGEERAKGNILERFSAQQFPDLHSELNLSSLELGDSALYFCASSVDGLAGGPGETQYFGPGTRLLVL.

The chain is built from TRBV5-6 and TRBJ2-4; a possible D gene is TRBD2 (5 bases). The CDR3 totals 13 residues. Germline V lookup: CDR1 SGHDT, CDR2 YYEEEE. V dropped 2 bases and J dropped 15 bases, with 18 bases sitting between them. The CDR3 DNA reads as TGTGCCAGCAGCTTTGGGAGACATCGGATTTCGTACTTC. Amino acid sequence: CASSFGRHRISYF.

The chain carries TRBV6-6 and TRBJ1-2; TRBD1 matches 7 bases. The CDR3 sequence is 15 residues long. Unmatched junction bases numbered 12, after V lost 5 bases and J lost 6 bases. Germline values: CDR1 MNHNY, CDR2 SVGAGI (reference sequence). Here the CDR3 reads CASSPGGQRVHGYTF. The CDR3 DNA follows: TGTGCCAGCAGTCCCGGGGGACAGAGGGTTCATGGCTACACCTTC.

This chain uses TRBV27 with TRBJ2-7; 8 nucleotides match TRBD2. There are 17 residues in the CDR3. Germline assignment: CDR1 MNHEY and CDR2 SMNVEV (reference sequence). The trim removed 7 bases at V and 2 bases at J, leaving 16 bases unmatched. CDR3 sequence (DNA): TGTGCCAGCACCGTCCGGGGGCTAGCGGGTTTACCCTACGAGCAGTACTTC. It translates to CASTVRGLAGLPYEQYF.

This clone was detected ten times or more. In the same sample, other DNA sequences code for this CDR3. This chain joins TRBV6-6 and TRBJ1-1; D not resolved. The ends were cut back, 0 bases at V and 5 bases at J, with 7 bases in the middle. Germline CDR1 is MNHNY and CDR2 is SVGAGI (reference sequence). This CDR3 spans 13 amino acids. DNA of the CDR3: TGTGCCAGCAGTTACTCCGAAGTGACTGAAGCTTTCTTT. Translating it yields CASSYSEVTEAFF.

This rearrangement joins TRBV7-6 to TRBJ2-7, with D tentatively TRBD1 or TRBD2 (5 bases each). CDR1 is SGHVS, CDR2 FNYEAQ, per germline. CDR3 length equals 14 residues. V was pared by 5 bases and J by 4 bases, with 15 bases between. CDR3 residues: CASSRTGTVYEQYF. CDR3 sequence (DNA): TGTGCCAGCAGCCGGACGGGGACGGTATACGAGCAGTACTTC.

The rearrangement uses TRBV2 and TRBJ1-4, with D hard to call. The CDR3 has 15 amino acids. The V gene's germline CDR1 is SNHLY and CDR2 FYNNEI. The V end was cut by 1 base, the J end by 8 bases, with 14 bases between. Here the CDR3 DNA reads TGTGCCAGCAGTGAAGGACATTCCGGGGAAGAAAAACTGTTTTTT. It translates to CASSEGHSGEEKLFF. Together with reference TRBV2 and TRBJ1-4, the CDR3 gives the full variable domain: EPEVTQTPSHQVTQMGQEVILRCVPISNHLYFYWYRQILGQKVEFLVSFYNNEISEKSEIFDDQFSVERPDGSNFTLKIRSTKLEDSAMYFCASSEGHSGEEKLFFGSGTQLSVL.

The genes are TRBV6-5 and TRBJ1-4; D is undetermined. The germline CDR1 and CDR2 sequences are MNHEY and SVGAGI. The CDR3 is 12 residues long. The ends were cut back, 6 bases at V and 5 bases at J, with 7 bases in the middle. The CDR3 region has the DNA TGTGCCAGCAGACGTCCGAATGAAAAACTGTTTTTT. The encoded protein is CASRRPNEKLFF.

The CDR3 DNA reads TGCGCCAGCAGCTTGGATGGGGGTTTTTCCCAAGAGACCCAGTACTTC. This encodes CASSLDGGFSQETQYF. The chain links TRBV5-1 to TRBJ2-5, with D perhaps being TRBD1 or TRBD2 (5 bases each). This CDR3 is built from 16 residues. CDR1 and CDR2 from the germline V gene are SGHRS and YFSETQ. V gave up 0 bases and J gave up 1 base, with 13 bases separating them.

The rearrangement links TRBV12-5 to TRBJ1-2; D uncertain. The CDR3 sequence is 12 residues long. The V and J ends lost 3 bases and 9 bases respectively, with 11 bases between them. In germline, CDR1 is LGHNT, CDR2 FRNRAP. The CDR3 DNA follows: TGTGCTAGTGGTTTCGACATAGGGAGCTACACCTTC. It codes for CASGFDIGSYTF.

This clone occurred a few times. This chain connects TRBV9 to TRBJ2-1; 9 bases are shared with TRBD2. This CDR3 comprises 15 residues. V lost 2 bases to trimming and J lost 10 bases; unmatched junction nucleotides: 10. From germline, CDR1 is SGDLS and CDR2 YYNGEE. CDR3 loop: CASSVMTSGTLEQFF. DNA for the CDR3: TGTGCCAGCAGCGTGATGACTAGCGGCACATTGGAGCAGTTCTTC.

The chain employs TRBV7-8 and TRBJ2-1, with D tentatively TRBD2 (6 bases). The V gene's germline CDR1 is SGHVS and CDR2 FQNEAQ. Trimming shortened V by 2 bases and J by 4 bases, and 12 bases separated the two germline ends. This CDR3 has 15 amino acids. The DNA of the CDR3 is TGTGCCAGCAGCTTAACCGGGACTTCGTACAATGAGCAGTTCTTC. Protein product: CASSLTGTSYNEQFF.